The rows below give T cell receptor beta chains drawn from one sample of a study of Ad26.COV2.S vaccination and SARS-CoV-2 variants. Here immunoSEQ multiplex PCR was the method, and the copy in TCRdb shows in-frame clones only, minus some. The table has around 450,000 clones, roughly nine tenths seen once; the top ten hold 1.7%. The specimen was peripheral blood, collected in a trial of Ad26.COV2.S vaccine versus placebo. The receptors come from a person between 18 and 65 years old who received the Ad26.COV2.S COVID-19 vaccine or a placebo. Both conserved end residues are part of each CDR3. Each record gives: V gene, J gene, CDR3 protein.

>TRBV9|TRBJ1-2
CASSVAENYGYTF
>TRBV30|TRBJ2-3
CAWSTDYRGSSTDTQYF
>TRBV19|TRBJ2-5
CASRASGRAGQETQYF
>TRBV11-2|TRBJ2-5
CASSLWRFRGLKETQYF
>TRBV29-1|TRBJ2-7
CSVEDQAGSSYEQYF
>TRBV6-2/TRBV6-3|TRBJ1-4
CASSYVLGGQPTTNEKLFF
>TRBV27|TRBJ2-7
CASSPLTGTAGEQYF
>TRBV4-2|TRBJ1-5
CASSQDAGTDSNQPQHF
>TRBV6-5|TRBJ2-3
CASSYKGWDTQYF
>TRBV28|TRBJ1-3
CASSRGDRAGNTIYF
>TRBV28|TRBJ1-5
CASSLRFVQGEPRANQPQHF
>TRBV19|TRBJ2-3
CASSIRTGGADTQYF
>TRBV28|TRBJ1-4
CASSPLEGWNEKLFF
>TRBV6-6|TRBJ2-5
CASSYSGGYKETQYF
>TRBV6-2/TRBV6-3|TRBJ2-2
CASSFDTGTLNTGELFF
>TRBV27|TRBJ2-2
CASSLNSGRANTGELFF
>TRBV5-1|TRBJ1-1
CASSLAGPNTEAFF
>TRBV5-4|TRBJ2-1
CASSLGLVGNNEQFF
>TRBV28|TRBJ1-1
CASRSPGTGAEAFF
>TRBV7-2|TRBJ2-7
CASSRPGGSYEQYF
>TRBV9|TRBJ2-3
CASSVGGFHTDTQYF
>TRBV29-1|TRBJ2-7
CSVGTGITYEQYF
>TRBV29-1|TRBJ2-3
CSSNRGGTQYF
>TRBV15|TRBJ2-7
CATSRGTSYEQYF
>TRBV5-4|TRBJ2-5
CASSRGGGVRSETQYF
>TRBV19|TRBJ2-6
CASSTRTGVGANVLTF
>TRBV29-1|TRBJ2-5
CSVEGAPTGAETQYF
>TRBV2|TRBJ2-3
CASSEALSTDTQYF
>TRBV11-2|TRBJ2-6
CASSLSVSGANVLTF
>TRBV5-1|TRBJ2-5
CASSLGASGETQYF
>TRBV15|TRBJ1-4
CATSRRGQQGRNEKLFF
>TRBV24-1|TRBJ2-5
CATSDFKGETQYF
>TRBV5-1|TRBJ2-7
CASSSDRDGYEQYF
>TRBV5-1|TRBJ2-7
CASSNRLAAYEQYF
>TRBV29-1|TRBJ2-3
CSVTGGTSGRTDTQYF
>TRBV7-8|TRBJ2-2
CASSLGRGPNTGELFF
>TRBV6-2/TRBV6-3|TRBJ1-5
CASRYRDQPQHF
>TRBV7-2|TRBJ1-5
CASSMTGPYSNQPQHF
>TRBV11-3|TRBJ2-1
CASSLGTSGAYNEQFF
>TRBV6-1|TRBJ2-7
CASSDPTRDEQYF
>TRBV6-5|TRBJ2-2
CASSYSSRLNTGELFF
>TRBV7-2|TRBJ2-7
CASSAPTGPYEQYF
>TRBV19|TRBJ2-7
CASSMPGTGYEQYF
>TRBV3-1/TRBV3-2|TRBJ1-2
CASSFPGVGYGYTF
>TRBV11-2|TRBJ1-6
CASSSPGQGYNSPLHF
>TRBV5-6|TRBJ2-5
CASSLVPRKLGETQYF
>TRBV7-9|TRBJ2-1
CASTWTPVAEQFF
>TRBV5-4|TRBJ2-7
CASSLGSGFAQYF
>TRBV7-8|TRBJ1-5
CASSLAYLQGLNQPQHF
>TRBV27|TRBJ2-7
CASGWSGGSSYEQYF